Reported below is one T cell receptor beta chain. This specimen belongs to a study of Ad26.COV2.S vaccination and SARS-CoV-2 variants. This sample's treatment: roughly 20 received Ad26.COV2.S at low or high dose, single or two shots; several received placebo; per-sample allocation not given. Collection of the samples took place on day 63 after the first injection of vaccine or placebo. Some clones are missing from TCRdb's copy, which holds only in-frame ones; the method was immunoSEQ multiplex PCR. The sample lists roughly 410,000 clones, around four fifths seen once, with about 8% in the top ten. This specimen consisted of peripheral blood, obtained in a trial of Ad26.COV2.S vaccine versus placebo. The receptor was derived from a person aged 18 to 65 who received the Ad26.COV2.S COVID-19 vaccine or a placebo.

DNA of the CDR3: TGTGCCAGTAGTATTGACGCTAGCGGGGGAACCTACGAGCAGTACTTC. It yields the protein CASSIDASGGTYEQYF. The chain couples TRBV19 to TRBJ2-7, with 10 bases matching TRBD2. CDR3 length: 16 amino acids. Germline V lookup: CDR1 LNHDA, CDR2 SQIVND (reference sequence). Trimming removed 3 bases from V and 2 bases from J; junction bases left unmatched: 7.